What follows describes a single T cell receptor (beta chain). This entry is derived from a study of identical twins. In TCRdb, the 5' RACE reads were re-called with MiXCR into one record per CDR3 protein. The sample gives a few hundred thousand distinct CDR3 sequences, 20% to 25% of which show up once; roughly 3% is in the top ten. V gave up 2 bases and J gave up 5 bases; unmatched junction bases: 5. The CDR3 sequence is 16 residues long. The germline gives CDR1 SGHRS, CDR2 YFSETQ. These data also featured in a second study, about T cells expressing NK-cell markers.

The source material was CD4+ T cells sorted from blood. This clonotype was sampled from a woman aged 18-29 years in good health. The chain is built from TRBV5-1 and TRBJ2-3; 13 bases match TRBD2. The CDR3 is CASSFGTSGIRDTQYF. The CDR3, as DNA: TGCGCCAGCAGCTTCGGGACTAGCGGGATAAGAGATACGCAGTATTTT.